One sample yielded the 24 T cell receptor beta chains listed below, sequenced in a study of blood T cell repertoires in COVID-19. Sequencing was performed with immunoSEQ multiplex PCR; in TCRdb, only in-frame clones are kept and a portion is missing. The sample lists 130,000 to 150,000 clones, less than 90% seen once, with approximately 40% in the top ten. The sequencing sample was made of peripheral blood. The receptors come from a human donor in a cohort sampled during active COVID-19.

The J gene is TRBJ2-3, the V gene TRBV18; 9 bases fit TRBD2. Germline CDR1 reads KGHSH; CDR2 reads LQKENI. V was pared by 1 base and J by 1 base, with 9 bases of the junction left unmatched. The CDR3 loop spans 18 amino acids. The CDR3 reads CASSPQQLASGGTDTQYF. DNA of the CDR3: TGTGCCAGCTCACCACAACAACTGGCTAGCGGGGGCACAGATACGCAGTATTTT.

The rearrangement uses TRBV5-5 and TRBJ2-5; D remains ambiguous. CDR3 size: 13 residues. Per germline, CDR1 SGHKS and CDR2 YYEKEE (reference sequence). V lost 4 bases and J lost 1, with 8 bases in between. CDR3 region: CASSPHPQETQYF. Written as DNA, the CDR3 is TGTGCCAGCAGCCCCCATCCCCAAGAGACCCAGTACTTC. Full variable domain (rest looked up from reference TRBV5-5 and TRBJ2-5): DAGVTQSPTHLIKTRGQQVTLRCSPISGHKSVSWYQQVLGQGPQFIFQYYEKEERGRGNFPDRFSARQFPNYSSELNVNALLLGDSALYLCASSPHPQETQYFGPGTRLLVL.

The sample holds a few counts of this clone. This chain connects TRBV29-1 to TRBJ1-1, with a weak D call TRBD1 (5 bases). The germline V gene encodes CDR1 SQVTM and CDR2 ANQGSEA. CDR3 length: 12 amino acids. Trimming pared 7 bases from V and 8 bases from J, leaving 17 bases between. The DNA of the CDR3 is TGCAGCGCCTCTCCCCAGGGCAAGGAAGCTTTCTTT. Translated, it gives CSASPQGKEAFF.

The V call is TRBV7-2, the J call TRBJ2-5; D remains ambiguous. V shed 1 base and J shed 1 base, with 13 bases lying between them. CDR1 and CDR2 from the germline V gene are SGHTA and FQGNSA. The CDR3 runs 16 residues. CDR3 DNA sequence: TGTGCCAGCAGCTTAGTGCCAGGTCCCTTCCAAGAGACCCAGTACTTC. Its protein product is CASSLVPGPFQETQYF.

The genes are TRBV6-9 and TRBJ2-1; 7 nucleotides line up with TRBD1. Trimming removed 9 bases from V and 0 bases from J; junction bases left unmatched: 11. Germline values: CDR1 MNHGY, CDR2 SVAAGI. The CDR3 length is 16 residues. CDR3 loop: CASTTIWTGSYNEQFF. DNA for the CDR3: TGTGCCAGTACGACTATCTGGACAGGCTCCTACAATGAGCAGTTCTTC.

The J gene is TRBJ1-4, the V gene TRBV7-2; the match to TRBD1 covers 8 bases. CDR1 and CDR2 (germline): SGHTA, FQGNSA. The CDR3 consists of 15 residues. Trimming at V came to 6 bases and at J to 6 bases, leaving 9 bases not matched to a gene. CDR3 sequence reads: CASRPGQGGHEKLFF. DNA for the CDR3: TGTGCCAGCAGACCCGGACAGGGAGGACATGAAAAACTGTTTTTT. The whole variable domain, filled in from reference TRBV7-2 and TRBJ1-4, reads GAGVSQSPSNKVTEKGKDVELRCDPISGHTALYWYRQSLGQGLEFLIYFQGNSAPDKSGLPSDRFSAERTGGSVSTLTIQRTQQEDSAVYLCASRPGQGGHEKLFFGSGTQLSVL.

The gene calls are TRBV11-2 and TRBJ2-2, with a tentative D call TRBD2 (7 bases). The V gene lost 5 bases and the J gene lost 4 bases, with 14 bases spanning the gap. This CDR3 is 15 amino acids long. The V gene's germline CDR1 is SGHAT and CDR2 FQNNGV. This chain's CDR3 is CASSTLGGRTGELFF. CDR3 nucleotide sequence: TGTGCCAGCAGCACCCTGGGGGGGCGCACCGGGGAGCTGTTTTTT.

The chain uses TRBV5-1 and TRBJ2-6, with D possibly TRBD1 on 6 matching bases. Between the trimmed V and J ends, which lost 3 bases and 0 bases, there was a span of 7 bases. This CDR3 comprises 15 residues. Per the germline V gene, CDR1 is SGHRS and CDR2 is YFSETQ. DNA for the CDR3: TGCGCCAGCAGCTCGGGACACTCTGGGGCCAACGTCCTGACTTTC. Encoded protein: CASSSGHSGANVLTF.

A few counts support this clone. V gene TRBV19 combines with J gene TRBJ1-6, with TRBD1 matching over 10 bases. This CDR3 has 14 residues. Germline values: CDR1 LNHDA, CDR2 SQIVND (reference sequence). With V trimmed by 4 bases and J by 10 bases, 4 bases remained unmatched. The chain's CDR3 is CASSTGTGVSPLHF. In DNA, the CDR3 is TGTGCCAGTAGTACCGGGACAGGGGTGTCACCCCTCCACTTT.

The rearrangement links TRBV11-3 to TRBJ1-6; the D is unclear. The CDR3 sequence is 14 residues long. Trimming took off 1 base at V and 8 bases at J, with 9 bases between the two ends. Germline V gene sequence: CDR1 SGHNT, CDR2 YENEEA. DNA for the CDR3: TGTGCCAGCAGCTTAGTTTCGCCAGATTCACCCCTCCACTTT. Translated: CASSLVSPDSPLHF.

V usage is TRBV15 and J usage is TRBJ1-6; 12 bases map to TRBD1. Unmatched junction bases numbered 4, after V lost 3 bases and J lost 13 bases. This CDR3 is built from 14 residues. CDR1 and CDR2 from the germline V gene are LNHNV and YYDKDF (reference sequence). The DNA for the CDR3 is TGTGCCACCAGCAGTGGGACAGGGGGCTCCCCCCTCCACTTT. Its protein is CATSSGTGGSPLHF.

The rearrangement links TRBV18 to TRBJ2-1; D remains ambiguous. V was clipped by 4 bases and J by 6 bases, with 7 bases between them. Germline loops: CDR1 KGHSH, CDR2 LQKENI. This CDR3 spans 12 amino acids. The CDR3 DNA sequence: TGTGCCAGCTCACTTCCTATCAATGAGCAGTTCTTC. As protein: CASSLPINEQFF. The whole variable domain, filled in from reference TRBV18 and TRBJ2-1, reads NAGVMQNPRHLVRRRGQEARLRCSPMKGHSHVYWYRQLPEEGLKFMVYLQKENIIDESGMPKERFSAEFPKEGPSILRIQQVVRGDSAAYFCASSLPINEQFFGPGTRLTVL.

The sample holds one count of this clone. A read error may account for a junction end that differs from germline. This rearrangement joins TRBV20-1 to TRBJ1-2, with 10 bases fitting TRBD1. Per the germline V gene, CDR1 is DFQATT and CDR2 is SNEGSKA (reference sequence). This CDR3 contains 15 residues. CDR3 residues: CSTSPGTGVGDGYTF. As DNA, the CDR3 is TGCAGTACTAGTCCCGGGACAGGGGTTGGTGATGGCTACACCTTC.

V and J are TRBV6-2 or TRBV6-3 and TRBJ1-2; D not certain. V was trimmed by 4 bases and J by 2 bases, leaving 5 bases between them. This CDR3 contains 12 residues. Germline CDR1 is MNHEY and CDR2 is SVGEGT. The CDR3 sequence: CASSSLNYGYTF. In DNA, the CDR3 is TGTGCCAGCAGTTCCCTCAACTATGGCTACACCTTC.

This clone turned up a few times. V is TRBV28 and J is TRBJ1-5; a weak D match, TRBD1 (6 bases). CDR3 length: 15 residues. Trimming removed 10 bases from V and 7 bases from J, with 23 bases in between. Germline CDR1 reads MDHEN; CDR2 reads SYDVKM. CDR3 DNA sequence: TGTGCCACCAGCGTAGGGGGTTACGGGGGGCAGCCCCAGCATTTT. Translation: CATSVGGYGGQPQHF.

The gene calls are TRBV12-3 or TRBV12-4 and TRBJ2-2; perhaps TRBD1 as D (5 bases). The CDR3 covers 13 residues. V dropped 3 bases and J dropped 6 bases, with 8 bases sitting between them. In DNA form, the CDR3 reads TGTGCCAGCAGTTTGCAGGGTTCCGGGGAGCTGTTTTTT. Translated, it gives CASSLQGSGELFF.

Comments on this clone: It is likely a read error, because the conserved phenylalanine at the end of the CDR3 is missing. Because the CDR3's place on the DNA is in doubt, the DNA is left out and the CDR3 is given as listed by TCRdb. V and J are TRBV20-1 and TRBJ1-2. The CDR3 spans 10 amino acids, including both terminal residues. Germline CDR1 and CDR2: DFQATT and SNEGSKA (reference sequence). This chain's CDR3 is CSARKAGCKP.

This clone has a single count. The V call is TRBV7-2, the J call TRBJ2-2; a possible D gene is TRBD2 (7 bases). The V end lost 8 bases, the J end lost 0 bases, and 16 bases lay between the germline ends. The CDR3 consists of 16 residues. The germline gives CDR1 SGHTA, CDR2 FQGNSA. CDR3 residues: CASGTRDYTNTGELFF. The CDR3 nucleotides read TGTGCCAGCGGGACACGGGACTATACGAACACCGGGGAGCTGTTTTTT.

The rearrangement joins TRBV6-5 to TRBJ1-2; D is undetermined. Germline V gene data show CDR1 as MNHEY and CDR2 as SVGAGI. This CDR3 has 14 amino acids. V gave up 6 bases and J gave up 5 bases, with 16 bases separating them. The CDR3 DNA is TGTGCCAGCAGGGCGAGCGGGGTAGGGTATGGCTACACCTTC. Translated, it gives CASRASGVGYGYTF.

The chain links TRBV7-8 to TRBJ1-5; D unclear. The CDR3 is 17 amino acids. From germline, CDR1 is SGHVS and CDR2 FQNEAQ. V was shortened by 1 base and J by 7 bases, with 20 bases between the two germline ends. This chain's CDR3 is CASSLVGMLAGGQPQHF. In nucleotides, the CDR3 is TGTGCCAGCAGCTTAGTTGGTATGTTGGCAGGAGGGCAGCCCCAGCATTTT. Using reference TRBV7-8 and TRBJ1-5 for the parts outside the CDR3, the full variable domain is GAGVSQSPRYKVAKRGQDVALRCDPISGHVSLFWYQQALGQGPEFLTYFQNEAQLDKSGLPSDRFFAERPEGSVSTLKIQRTQQEDSAVYLCASSLVGMLAGGQPQHFGDGTRLSIL.

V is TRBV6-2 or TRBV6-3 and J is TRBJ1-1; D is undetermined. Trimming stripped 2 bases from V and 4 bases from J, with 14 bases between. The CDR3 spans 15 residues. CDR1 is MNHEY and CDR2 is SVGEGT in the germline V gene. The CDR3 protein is CASSYPQKSGTEAFF. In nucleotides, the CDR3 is TGTGCCAGCAGTTACCCGCAGAAAAGTGGCACTGAAGCTTTCTTT.

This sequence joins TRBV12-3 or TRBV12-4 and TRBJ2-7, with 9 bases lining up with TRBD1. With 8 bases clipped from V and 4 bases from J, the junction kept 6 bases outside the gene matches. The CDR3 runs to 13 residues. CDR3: CASSTGGTYEQYF. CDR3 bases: TGTGCCAGCTCGACAGGGGGGACGTACGAGCAGTACTTC.

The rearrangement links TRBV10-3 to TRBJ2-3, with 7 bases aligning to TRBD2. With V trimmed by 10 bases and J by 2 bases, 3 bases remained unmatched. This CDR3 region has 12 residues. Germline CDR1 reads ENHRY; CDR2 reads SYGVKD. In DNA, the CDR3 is TGTGCCACCAGGGACTACACAGATACGCAGTATTTT. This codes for CATRDYTDTQYF.

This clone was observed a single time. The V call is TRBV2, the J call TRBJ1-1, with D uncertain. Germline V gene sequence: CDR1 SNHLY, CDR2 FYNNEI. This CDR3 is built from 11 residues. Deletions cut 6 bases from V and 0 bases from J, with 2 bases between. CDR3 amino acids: CASSVNTEAFF. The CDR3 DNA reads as TGTGCCAGCAGCGTGAACACTGAAGCTTTCTTT.